This TCR beta chain was captured in a study of molecular identifiers for immune sequencing clone quantification. Study in general: Four portions were sequenced after RNA from roughly 18,000 or 92,000 naive CD8 cells was split five ways in replicates.

This clonotype was recorded many times. Antigen: not known. V lost 0 bases, J lost 4 bases, and 1 base stayed unmatched. The CDR3 runs 14 residues. The V gene's germline CDR1 is SGHRS and CDR2 YFSETQ. TCRdb reprocessed the PCR reads with MiXCR, giving one entry per CDR3 protein. The repertoire holds roughly 630,000 distinct CDR3 sequences, with around 25% as singletons. Study conclusions and caveats: Spike-in Jurkat TCR RNA from a single cell reportedly registered among 900,000 to 1,000,000 naive cells.

The specimen sequenced was naive CD8+ T cells from blood, with Jurkat cell RNA spiked in. This sample's subset: FACS-sorted CD8+CD4-CCR7+CD45RA+ naive T cells. The rearrangement links TRBV5-1 to TRBJ2-5; 9 bases map to TRBD1. This TCR derives from a human donor in good health. Some libraries in this study had Jurkat cell RNA spiked in. CDR3 sequence: CASSLGTGAETQYF. CDR3 DNA: TGCGCCAGCAGCTTGGGGACAGGGGCAGAGACCCAGTACTTC.